A single T cell receptor beta chain is shown here with its context. CDR1 and CDR2 (germline): SGHRS, YFSETQ. Between the trimmed V and J ends, which lost 0 bases and 2 bases, there was a span of 13 bases. The CDR3 runs 16 residues. This record belongs to a study of cytomegalovirus exposure and HLA in healthy donors. Researchers ran the PCR with 60 Vbeta and 13 Jbeta primers. Produced via immunoSEQ multiplex PCR; TCRdb's table is partial and in-frame only. This sample has around 70,000 clones, with about 72% found just once. Material: PBMCs. This receptor was identified in a girl aged 10 to 17 in good health and CMV-seropositive. This chain connects TRBV5-1 to TRBJ2-3; D perhaps matches TRBD2 (6 bases). The CDR3 loop reads CASSLGTTFFTDTQYF. CDR3 in DNA: TGCGCCAGCAGCTTGGGGACTACCTTCTTCACAGATACGCAGTATTTT.